The 30 T cell receptor beta chains presented below share a single source sample, sequenced in a study of cytomegalovirus exposure and HLA in healthy donors. The method was immunoSEQ multiplex PCR; TCRdb's version includes in-frame clones alone and lacks a portion of them. This sample has about 98,000 clones, with over 75% found just once. Source material: PBMCs. The receptors derive from a man between 18 and 35 years old in good health and CMV-seropositive.

V and J are TRBV28 and TRBJ1-1; 8 bases agree with TRBD1. Germline V gives CDR1 MDHEN, CDR2 SYDVKM. The CDR3 runs to 14 residues. Unmatched junction bases numbered 6, after V lost 6 bases and J lost 3 bases. CDR3 amino acids: CASRAGQEDTEAFF. The CDR3 DNA reads TGTGCCAGCAGGGCGGGACAGGAGGACACTGAAGCTTTCTTT.

CDR3: CASILSPHRTGTNTEAFF. CDR3 DNA sequence: TGCGCCAGCATCCTGAGCCCCCACCGGACAGGAACGAACACTGAAGCTTTCTTT. This rearrangement joins TRBV10-1 to TRBJ1-1, with 7 nucleotides matching TRBD1. Germline trimming cut 7 bases from V and 1 base from J; bases unmatched to any gene: 18. This CDR3 has 18 residues. Germline loops: CDR1 WNHNN, CDR2 SYGVQD (reference sequence).

This clone was seen only a few times. The rearrangement joins TRBV11-3 to TRBJ2-3; TRBD1 matches at 12 bases. From germline, CDR1 is SGHNT and CDR2 YENEEA. With V trimmed by 0 bases and J by 5 bases, 6 bases remained unmatched. This CDR3 region has 17 residues. CDR3 loop: CASSLDRDRGHRDTQYF. The CDR3 DNA reads as TGTGCCAGCAGCTTAGATCGGGACAGGGGGCATAGAGATACGCAGTATTTT.

The J gene is TRBJ2-2, the V gene TRBV14; D gene uncertain. Trimming left V 2 bases short and J 5 bases short, with 6 bases between. CDR3 length: 13 residues. CDR1 and CDR2 from the germline V gene are SGHDN and FVKESK. This chain's CDR3 is CASSQLQTGELFF. DNA for the CDR3: TGTGCCAGCAGCCAACTCCAGACCGGGGAGCTGTTTTTT. The variable domain in full, completed from reference TRBV14 and TRBJ2-2, reads EAGVTQFPSHSVIEKGQTVTLRCDPISGHDNLYWYRRVMGKEIKFLLHFVKESKQDESGMPNNRFLAERTGGTYSTLKVQPAELEDSGVYFCASSQLQTGELFFGEGSRLTVL.

The CDR3 coding sequence is TGTGCTAGTGGTCTTAGAGCAGATACGCAGTATTTT. The encoded protein is CASGLRADTQYF. The chain links TRBV12-5 to TRBJ2-3; no definite D call. This CDR3 comprises 12 residues. Germline loops: CDR1 LGHNT, CDR2 FRNRAP. V lost 5 bases, J lost 4 bases, and 7 bases lay in between.

The rearrangement joins TRBV13 to TRBJ2-2; 8 positions match TRBD2. CDR3 length: 15 amino acids. The germline CDR1 and CDR2 sequences are PRHDT and FYEKMQ (reference sequence). Germline trimming cut 1 base from V and 5 bases from J; bases unmatched to any gene: 3. The CDR3, as DNA: TGTGCCAGCAGCTTAGCGGGGGGGAAGACCGGGGAGCTGTTTTTT. This gives the protein CASSLAGGKTGELFF. Together with reference TRBV13 and TRBJ2-2, the CDR3 gives the full variable domain: AAGVIQSPRHLIKEKRETATLKCYPIPRHDTVYWYQQGPGQDPQFLISFYEKMQSDKGSIPDRFSAQQFSDYHSELNMSSLELGDSALYFCASSLAGGKTGELFFGEGSRLTVL.

The chain uses TRBV13 and TRBJ2-1, with D possibly being TRBD1 (6 bases). V gave up 6 bases and J gave up 12 bases, with 24 bases separating them. The CDR3 is made up of 15 amino acids. CDR1 PRHDT and CDR2 FYEKMQ come from the germline V gene (reference sequence). The CDR3 region is CASRNLQGDKLVQFF. In nucleotides, the CDR3 is TGTGCCAGCAGAAACTTACAGGGTGACAAATTAGTGCAGTTCTTC.

This chain's CDR3 is CASSPQRDTYEQYF. The CDR3 nucleotides read TGTGCCAGCAGCCCCCAAAGGGACACCTACGAGCAGTACTTC. The chain uses TRBV7-2 and TRBJ2-7; D might be TRBD1 (6 bases). V dropped 5 bases and J dropped 2 bases, with 13 bases sitting between them. Germline V gene sequence: CDR1 SGHTA, CDR2 FQGNSA. There are 14 residues in the CDR3. Full variable domain (outside the CDR3, taken from reference TRBV7-2 and TRBJ2-7): GAGVSQSPSNKVTEKGKDVELRCDPISGHTALYWYRQSLGQGLEFLIYFQGNSAPDKSGLPSDRFSAERTGGSVSTLTIQRTQQEDSAVYLCASSPQRDTYEQYFGPGTRLTVT.

The rearrangement uses TRBV7-2 and TRBJ1-6, with a weak D call TRBD1 (6 bases). The germline CDR1 and CDR2 sequences are SGHTA and FQGNSA. V lost 5 bases and J lost 0, with 11 bases in between. The CDR3 is made up of 16 amino acids. The CDR3 bases are TGTGCCAGCAGCCCTGGACAGAACTCCTATAATTCACCCCTCCACTTT. This sequence encodes CASSPGQNSYNSPLHF.

CDR3 loop: CASSDGSAGGQFF. For the CDR3, the DNA is TGTGCCAGCAGTGACGGGTCCGCGGGAGGGCAGTTCTTC. This chain connects TRBV6-4 to TRBJ2-1, with 8 positions matching TRBD2. V shed 2 bases, J shed 12 bases, and the junction held 6 bases outside the gene matches. CDR1 and CDR2 from the germline V gene are MRHNA and SNTAGT. There are 13 residues in the CDR3.

The chain has TRBV7-3 and TRBJ1-5; 8 nucleotides agree with TRBD1. V dropped 2 bases and J dropped 0; count of bases not matched to a gene: 3. The CDR3 has 16 residues. CDR1 is SGHTA, CDR2 FQGTGA, per germline. CDR3 sequence: CASSLEGQGSNQPQHF. CDR3 in DNA: TGTGCCAGCAGCTTAGAAGGACAGGGTAGCAATCAGCCCCAGCATTTT.

The chain has TRBV28 and TRBJ1-1; weak D call: TRBD1 (5 bases). The germline CDR1 and CDR2 sequences are MDHEN and SYDVKM. Trimming took off 6 bases at V and 5 bases at J, with 13 bases between the two ends. This CDR3 has 13 amino acids. DNA for the CDR3: TGTGCCAGCAGCCAGGACATAGGTACTGAAGCTTTCTTT. The encoded protein is CASSQDIGTEAFF.

The V and J genes are TRBV5-1 and TRBJ2-5, with D perhaps matching TRBD1 (6 bases). The CDR3 is 15 amino acids. The germline gives CDR1 SGHRS, CDR2 YFSETQ. V lost 0 bases, J lost 1 base, and 10 bases lay in between. This chain's CDR3 is CASSLGLGAQETQYF. CDR3 nucleotides: TGCGCCAGCAGCTTGGGGCTGGGGGCCCAAGAGACCCAGTACTTC.

V usage is TRBV29-1 and J usage is TRBJ1-4; 10 bases map to TRBD1. Germline-derived CDR1 and CDR2 are SQVTM and ANQGSEA. This CDR3 has 14 residues. The V and J ends lost 7 bases and 6 bases, in that order; junction bases with no gene match: 8. CDR3 protein: CSAAGTGVYEKLFF. CDR3 bases: TGCAGCGCCGCCGGGACAGGGGTTTATGAAAAACTGTTTTTT.

The rearrangement links TRBV9 to TRBJ2-7; 8 nucleotides agree with TRBD1. CDR1 SGDLS and CDR2 YYNGEE come from the germline V gene. The ends lost 4 bases at V and 5 bases at J; junction bases unmatched: 14. CDR3 size: 16 residues. This chain's CDR3 is CASSPQTGADFDEQYF. Written as DNA, the CDR3 is TGTGCCAGCAGCCCCCAGACAGGGGCGGACTTCGACGAGCAGTACTTC. Together with reference TRBV9 and TRBJ2-7, the CDR3 gives the full variable domain: DSGVTQTPKHLITATGQRVTLRCSPRSGDLSVYWYQQSLDQGLQFLIQYYNGEERAKGNILERFSAQQFPDLHSELNLSSLELGDSALYFCASSPQTGADFDEQYFGPGTRLTVT.

The CDR3 DNA reads as TGTGCCAGTAGTATAGCGGGACAGGGGTACAATGAGCAGTTCTTC. Protein sequence: CASSIAGQGYNEQFF. This chain uses TRBV19 with TRBJ2-1, with TRBD1 matching over 10 bases. The CDR3 totals 15 residues. Trimming took 1 base from V and 4 from J; bases not matched to a gene: 1. Germline loops: CDR1 LNHDA, CDR2 SQIVND (reference sequence).

The rearrangement links TRBV28 to TRBJ2-7, with D possibly being TRBD1 (5 bases). CDR3 size: 13 residues. CDR1 and CDR2 from the germline V gene are MDHEN and SYDVKM. Trimming left V 7 bases short and J 5 bases short, with 15 bases between. CDR3 residues: CASTQPGINEQYF. The CDR3 bases are TGTGCCAGCACCCAGCCAGGGATCAACGAGCAGTACTTC.

This chain links TRBV2 with TRBJ2-3; tentative D call: TRBD1 (6 bases). CDR3 size: 13 residues. Trimming took off 7 bases at V and 6 bases at J, with 14 bases between the two ends. CDR1 SNHLY and CDR2 FYNNEI come from the germline V gene. The CDR3, as DNA: TGTGCCAGCAATCGGGACAAGAAGGATACGCAGTATTTT. Translated: CASNRDKKDTQYF. Using reference TRBV2 and TRBJ2-3 for the parts outside the CDR3, the full variable domain is EPEVTQTPSHQVTQMGQEVILRCVPISNHLYFYWYRQILGQKVEFLVSFYNNEISEKSEIFDDQFSVERPDGSNFTLKIRSTKLEDSAMYFCASNRDKKDTQYFGPGTRLTVL.

The rearrangement joins TRBV6-1 to TRBJ1-5; 7 nucleotides align to TRBD1. Trimming took 3 bases from V and 2 from J; bases not matched to a gene: 16. Germline CDR1 and CDR2: MNHNS and SASEGT. This CDR3 region has 19 residues. For the CDR3, the DNA is TGTGCCAGCAGTGATTTAAAGGGGGCAGCCCAGAGCGGCAATCAGCCCCAGCATTTT. Amino acids: CASSDLKGAAQSGNQPQHF.

The rearrangement uses TRBV14 and TRBJ2-4; possible D gene TRBD1, 6 bases. The V gene lost 2 bases and the J gene lost 7 bases, with 6 bases spanning the gap. CDR1 and CDR2 (germline): SGHDN, FVKESK. CDR3 length: 12 amino acids. The CDR3 loop reads CASSQQGNIQYF. CDR3 DNA: TGTGCCAGCAGCCAACAGGGGAACATTCAGTACTTC.

The chain carries TRBV19 and TRBJ1-5; 7 bases agree with TRBD1. The CDR3 is 18 residues long. CDR1 is LNHDA and CDR2 is SQIVND in the germline V gene (reference sequence). J was trimmed by 1 base and V by 2 bases; bases with no gene match: 11. CDR3 protein: CASSITQGVDRSNQPQHF. CDR3 sequence (DNA): TGTGCCAGTAGTATAACCCAGGGGGTTGATAGAAGCAATCAGCCCCAGCATTTT.

This clone was detected once. The genes are TRBV19 and TRBJ1-2; 8 bases map to TRBD1. CDR3 length: 15 residues. The germline V gene encodes CDR1 LNHDA and CDR2 SQIVND (reference sequence). Germline trimming cut 5 bases from V and 1 base from J; bases unmatched to any gene: 6. CDR3 in amino acids: CASSPRDRLNYGYTF. CDR3 bases: TGTGCCAGTAGTCCGAGGGACAGGCTTAACTATGGCTACACCTTC.

This chain joins TRBV2 and TRBJ1-2; D might be TRBD1 (6 bases). CDR3 length: 13 residues. In germline, CDR1 is SNHLY, CDR2 FYNNEI. Between the trimmed V and J ends, which lost 6 bases and 4 bases, there was a span of 12 bases. CDR3 protein: CASRDDRPYGYTF. CDR3 nucleotide sequence: TGTGCCAGCAGGGACGACAGGCCCTATGGCTACACCTTC.

The gene calls are TRBV6-5 and TRBJ1-4; the match to TRBD1 covers 7 bases. This CDR3 spans 14 amino acids. The trim removed 2 bases at V and 7 bases at J, leaving 4 bases unmatched. Per the germline V gene, CDR1 is MNHEY and CDR2 is SVGAGI. This CDR3 reads CASSYRGQSEKLFF. The CDR3 bases are TGTGCCAGCAGTTACAGGGGGCAGAGTGAAAAACTGTTTTTT.

CDR3 in amino acids: CASRPTPNSNQPQHF. CDR3 DNA: TGTGCCAGCAGACCCACACCAAATAGCAATCAGCCCCAGCATTTT. The chain employs TRBV6-6 and TRBJ1-5; no definite D call. Germline CDR1 MNHNY, CDR2 SVGAGI (reference sequence). The V and J ends lost 6 bases and 0 bases respectively, with 12 bases between them. The CDR3 has 15 residues.

The V call is TRBV6-1, the J call TRBJ2-1; the match to TRBD2 covers 7 bases. Trimming cost V 2 bases and J 6 bases; bases outside gene matches: 7. From germline, CDR1 is MNHNS and CDR2 SASEGT. The CDR3 runs to 15 residues. This chain's CDR3 is CASSELGDYFNEQFF. CDR3 coding DNA: TGTGCCAGCAGTGAATTAGGGGACTACTTCAATGAGCAGTTCTTC.

The V call is TRBV19, the J call TRBJ2-5; 9 bases map to TRBD1. CDR3 size: 15 residues. Germline CDR1 LNHDA, CDR2 SQIVND (reference sequence). Germline trimming cut 5 bases from V and 5 bases from J; bases unmatched to any gene: 9. CDR3 amino acids: CASSEQGAVGETQYF. As DNA, the CDR3 is TGTGCCAGTAGTGAACAGGGGGCAGTCGGGGAGACCCAGTACTTC.

V usage is TRBV5-1 and J usage is TRBJ2-7, with 8 bases fitting TRBD2. Germline V gives CDR1 SGHRS, CDR2 YFSETQ. J gave up 5 bases and V 1 base, and 5 bases lay outside the gene matches. This CDR3 is 14 amino acids long. The CDR3 reads CASSLRRGDNEQYF. Written as DNA, the CDR3 is TGCGCCAGCAGCTTGCGGCGGGGGGATAACGAGCAGTACTTC.

The rearrangement links TRBV28 to TRBJ2-1; possible D gene TRBD1, 6 bases. With 3 bases removed from V and 3 bases from J, the gap between germline ends came to 12 bases. Germline V gives CDR1 MDHEN, CDR2 SYDVKM. The CDR3 spans 15 residues. The DNA for the CDR3 is TGTGCCAGCAGTTTGACAGGCGCTATCTACAATGAGCAGTTCTTC. Residues: CASSLTGAIYNEQFF.

The chain has TRBV11-3 and TRBJ2-7, with 7 bases identical to TRBD1. CDR1 is SGHNT and CDR2 is YENEEA in the germline V gene. V lost 3 bases to trimming and J lost 3 bases; unmatched junction nucleotides: 5. The CDR3 has 14 residues. In DNA, the CDR3 is TGTGCCAGCAGCTTCGGGGACAGCTTCTACGAGCAGTACTTC. Translation: CASSFGDSFYEQYF. Together with reference TRBV11-3 and TRBJ2-7, the CDR3 gives the full variable domain: EAGVVQSPRYKIIEKKQPVAFWCNPISGHNTLYWYLQNLGQGPELLIRYENEEAVDDSQLPKDRFSAERLKGVDSTLKIQPAELGDSAVYLCASSFGDSFYEQYFGPGTRLTVT.